This T cell receptor (beta chain) was sequenced for a study of cytomegalovirus exposure and HLA in healthy donors. V lost 6 bases and J lost 2, with 16 bases in between. The CDR3 covers 14 residues. Germline V gene sequence: CDR1 SQVTM, CDR2 ANQGSEA. Both 60 Vbeta primers and 13 Jbeta primers went into the PCR. The assay was immunoSEQ multiplex PCR, and TCRdb's table has in-frame clones only and misses some. The sample data list approximately 30,000 clones. A note on this clone: The antigen remains unidentified.

Study results and caveats: A prior analysis recorded that most TCR beta V segments were productive about 87% or about 30% of the time. Evidence from a later analysis indicated that most CMV-associated TCR beta chains looked HLA-restricted.

This receptor was obtained from a man aged 35-49 years in good health and CMV-seronegative. The sequenced material came from PBMCs. The rearrangement uses TRBV29-1 and TRBJ1-2; TRBD1 is a possible D gene (6 bases). The CDR3 reads CSVARTVSNYGYTF. Here the CDR3 DNA reads TGCAGCGTGGCACGGACAGTATCAAACTATGGCTACACCTTC.